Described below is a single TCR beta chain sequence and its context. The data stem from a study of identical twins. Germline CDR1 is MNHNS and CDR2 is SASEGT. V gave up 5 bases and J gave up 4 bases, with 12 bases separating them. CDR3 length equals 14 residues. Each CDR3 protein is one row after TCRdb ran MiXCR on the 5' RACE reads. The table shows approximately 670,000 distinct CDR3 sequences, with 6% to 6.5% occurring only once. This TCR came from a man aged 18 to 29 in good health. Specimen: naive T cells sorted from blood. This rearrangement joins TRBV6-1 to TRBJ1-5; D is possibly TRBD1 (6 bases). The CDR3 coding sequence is TGTGCCAGCAGTCGGAGGGGGGTAAATCAGCCCCAGCATTTT. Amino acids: CASSRRGVNQPQHF.